The 15 T cell receptor beta chains presented below share a single source sample, sequenced in a study of blood T cell repertoires in COVID-19. TCRdb's copy holds only in-frame clones and misses some; the assay was immunoSEQ multiplex PCR. The sample has 150,000 to 200,000 clones, under 85% seen once. Sequencing was performed on peripheral blood. The receptors originated from a woman aged 70-85 years with COVID-19, enrolled during active disease.

This chain links TRBV28 with TRBJ1-4; D is perhaps TRBD1 (5 bases). The CDR3 is made up of 17 amino acids. Germline CDR1 reads MDHEN; CDR2 reads SYDVKM. Trimming pared 2 bases from V and 0 bases from J, leaving 13 bases between. CDR3 amino acids: CASSLGPGITTNEKLFF. In nucleotides, the CDR3 is TGTGCCAGCAGTTTAGGGCCAGGGATCACAACTAATGAAAAACTGTTTTTT.

This clone has just a few counts. The CDR3 spells CASSSWSGGNQPQHF. CDR3 in DNA: TGTGCCAGCAGTTCTTGGAGCGGTGGCAATCAGCCCCAGCATTTT. The chain has TRBV2 and TRBJ1-5; D not resolved. Germline loops: CDR1 SNHLY, CDR2 FYNNEI. This CDR3 is built from 15 residues. Between the trimmed V and J ends, which lost 5 bases and 2 bases, there was a span of 13 bases. The entire variable domain, with the rest obtained from reference TRBV2 and TRBJ1-5, is as follows: EPEVTQTPSHQVTQMGQEVILRCVPISNHLYFYWYRQILGQKVEFLVSFYNNEISEKSEIFDDQFSVERPDGSNFTLKIRSTKLEDSAMYFCASSSWSGGNQPQHFGDGTRLSIL.

The chain joins TRBV6-5 to TRBJ1-1; D is undetermined. This CDR3 spans 14 amino acids. The germline V gene has CDR1 MNHEY and CDR2 SVGAGI. Trimming took 6 bases from V and 4 from J, leaving 15 bases between them. DNA for the CDR3: TGTGCCAGCAGGCGTCCGGACGGACTCACTGAAGCTTTCTTT. It translates to CASRRPDGLTEAFF.

The J gene is TRBJ1-1, the V gene TRBV29-1; D is uncertain. The CDR3 covers 11 residues. The V gene lost 3 bases and the J gene lost 9 bases, with 11 bases spanning the gap. The germline gives CDR1 SQVTM, CDR2 ANQGSEA. The CDR3 protein is CSVETLPKAFF. The CDR3 DNA follows: TGCAGCGTTGAGACACTTCCTAAAGCTTTCTTT.

This sequence joins TRBV19 and TRBJ1-6, with D possibly being TRBD1 (6 bases). In germline, CDR1 is LNHDA, CDR2 SQIVND (reference sequence). V was cut by 6 bases and J by 7 bases, with 16 bases left in between. The CDR3 contains 15 residues. The CDR3 is CASSPTGTPNSPLHF. CDR3 nucleotides: TGTGCCAGTAGCCCAACCGGGACACCGAATTCACCCCTCCACTTT.

The rearrangement joins TRBV13 to TRBJ2-1; 10 bases are a match to TRBD2. This CDR3 comprises 15 residues. The V gene's germline CDR1 is PRHDT and CDR2 FYEKMQ (reference sequence). After removal of 5 bases from V and 7 bases from J, the junction contained 8 bases not matched to a gene. CDR3 amino acids: CASSTSSGSMNEQFF. As DNA, the CDR3 is TGTGCCAGCAGCACATCTAGCGGGAGTATGAATGAGCAGTTCTTC.

V usage is TRBV18 and J usage is TRBJ1-1, with D possibly matching TRBD1 (6 bases). Germline V gene lookup returns CDR1 KGHSH and CDR2 LQKENI. The CDR3 loop spans 15 amino acids. Deletions cut 4 bases from V and 6 bases from J, with 18 bases between. The CDR3 loop reads CASSLTQGVGPEAFF. Written as DNA, the CDR3 is TGTGCCAGCTCACTAACACAGGGAGTAGGGCCTGAAGCTTTCTTT.

The genes are TRBV9 and TRBJ1-3; 8 bases align to TRBD1. V was clipped by 4 bases and J by 0 bases; unmatched bases: 9. The CDR3 runs 17 residues. From germline, CDR1 is SGDLS and CDR2 YYNGEE. Written as DNA, the CDR3 is TGTGCCAGCAGCAGCCGACACACAGGGGGCTCTGGAAACACCATATATTTT. This codes for CASSSRHTGGSGNTIYF.

The chain couples TRBV9 to TRBJ2-7, with 10 bases identical to TRBD2. V trimming: 0 bases; J trimming: 6 bases; junction bases outside the gene matches: 15. This CDR3 is 18 amino acids long. The germline V gene encodes CDR1 SGDLS and CDR2 YYNGEE. The CDR3 sequence is CASSVGSGRALRPPEQYF. As DNA, the CDR3 is TGTGCCAGCAGCGTAGGAAGCGGGAGGGCCCTCCGTCCTCCCGAGCAGTACTTC.

This chain connects TRBV5-6 to TRBJ1-5; no definite D call. This CDR3 has 12 residues. V lost 5 bases and J 4 bases, leaving 7 bases between the germline ends. Germline values: CDR1 SGHDT, CDR2 YYEEEE. CDR3 region: CASSRTNQPQHF. In nucleotides, the CDR3 is TGTGCCAGCAGTCGCACTAATCAGCCCCAGCATTTT.

The chain recombines TRBV24-1 with TRBJ1-2; 7 bases agree with TRBD1. There are 13 residues in the CDR3. Trimming took 5 bases from V and 7 from J; bases not matched to a gene: 6. Germline V gene sequence: CDR1 KGHDR, CDR2 SFDVKD. The CDR3 sequence: CATSGGTALGYTF. CDR3 nucleotides: TGTGCCACCAGTGGGGGGACAGCGCTTGGCTACACCTTC.

In its sample, this clone was seen a few times. CDR3 nucleotide sequence: TGTGCCACCAGTGGGTCCGGGAGGGATGAGCAGTTCTTC. Translation gives CATSGSGRDEQFF. V usage is TRBV24-1 and J usage is TRBJ2-1; 8 bases align to TRBD2. The CDR3 length is 13 residues. Trimming at V came to 5 bases and at J to 8 bases, leaving 4 bases not matched to a gene. CDR1 and CDR2 (germline): KGHDR, SFDVKD.

The J gene is TRBJ2-1, the V gene TRBV7-8, with D perhaps TRBD2 (5 bases). The CDR3 spans 13 residues. CDR1 and CDR2 (germline): SGHVS, FQNEAQ. V lost 7 bases and J 6 bases, leaving 13 bases between the germline ends. In DNA, the CDR3 is TGTGCCAGCACTGAGGGTTCGGGCAATGAGCAGTTCTTC. It encodes CASTEGSGNEQFF.

The J gene is TRBJ2-5, the V gene TRBV5-4; 8 positions match TRBD2. The trim removed 2 bases at V and 4 bases at J, leaving 4 bases unmatched. Germline values: CDR1 SGHNT, CDR2 YYREEE (reference sequence). The CDR3 loop spans 14 amino acids. DNA of the CDR3: TGTGCCAGCAGCTTCTTCCGGGGGGGAGAGACCCAGTACTTC. It yields the protein CASSFFRGGETQYF.

The V and J genes are TRBV28 and TRBJ1-1, with D maybe TRBD1 (6 bases). The CDR3 contains 15 residues. Trimming shortened V by 5 bases and J by 0 bases, and 13 bases separated the two germline ends. In germline, CDR1 is MDHEN, CDR2 SYDVKM. CDR3: CASSPWTDMNTEAFF. The CDR3 DNA follows: TGTGCCAGCAGTCCCTGGACAGACATGAACACTGAAGCTTTCTTT.